These 21 T cell receptor beta chains were sequenced from one sample in a study of T cells in localized non-small cell lung cancer. Only in-frame clones appear in the TCRdb table, and some are missing; sequencing was by immunoSEQ multiplex PCR. The sample has under 50,000 clones, roughly 85% seen once; the top ten hold approximately 5.4%. This sample comprised peripheral blood mononuclear cells, obtained before any cancer treatment. The receptors originated from a male donor aged 60 or over with stage II lung adenocarcinoma.

The rearrangement links TRBV7-6 to TRBJ2-5; 10 nucleotides align to TRBD1. The CDR3 is 15 residues long. Germline-derived CDR1 and CDR2 are SGHVS and FNYEAQ. Trimming at V came to 3 bases and at J to 4 bases, leaving 5 bases not matched to a gene. In DNA, the CDR3 is TGTGCCAGCAGCTTTGGGACAGGGGAGGGAGAGACCCAGTACTTC. This sequence encodes CASSFGTGEGETQYF.

The gene calls are TRBV18 and TRBJ2-5; 11 nucleotides align to TRBD2. CDR1 is KGHSH, CDR2 LQKENI, per germline. V was pared by 0 bases and J by 5 bases, with 8 bases of the junction left unmatched. The CDR3 runs 17 residues. CDR3 DNA: TGTGCCAGCTCACCACCGGGAGCTAGCGGGAGGAGCGAGACCCAGTACTTC. It encodes CASSPPGASGRSETQYF.

V is TRBV28 and J is TRBJ2-7, with D perhaps given as TRBD1 or TRBD2 (5 bases each). The germline gives CDR1 MDHEN, CDR2 SYDVKM. V lost 5 bases and J lost 3, with 11 bases in between. The CDR3 has 13 amino acids. DNA of the CDR3: TGTGCCAGCAGTGGGGACGGGCACTACGAGCAGTACTTC. Its protein is CASSGDGHYEQYF.

The chain recombines TRBV29-1 with TRBJ2-3; tentative D call: TRBD2 (5 bases). Germline V gives CDR1 SQVTM, CDR2 ANQGSEA. The CDR3 has 14 residues. Trimming took off 3 bases at V and 6 bases at J, with 16 bases between the two ends. In DNA form, the CDR3 reads TGCAGCGTTGACGGCGGGCGACTCGCGGATACGCAGTATTTT. Amino acids: CSVDGGRLADTQYF.

The chain joins TRBV7-6 to TRBJ2-1; D possibly uses TRBD1 or TRBD2 (6 bases each). The CDR3 totals 16 residues. The V gene lost 3 bases and the J gene lost 3 bases, with 15 bases spanning the gap. Germline loops: CDR1 SGHVS, CDR2 FNYEAQ. Written as DNA, the CDR3 is TGTGCCAGCAGCTTGATAAGCGAGGGGGGCTACAATGAGCAGTTCTTC. Its protein product is CASSLISEGGYNEQFF.

V usage is TRBV7-9 and J usage is TRBJ2-1; D is undetermined. Germline V gives CDR1 SEHNR, CDR2 FQNEAQ (reference sequence). CDR3 length: 12 amino acids. V was clipped by 2 bases and J by 8 bases, with 7 bases between them. For the CDR3, the DNA is TGTGCCAGCAGCTTACAGTCGGATGAGCAGTTCTTC. Its translation is CASSLQSDEQFF.

This clone was recorded only once. The V and J genes are TRBV10-3 and TRBJ2-3; D is unclear. V lost 2 bases to trimming and J lost 0 bases, with 0 bases between them. CDR1 and CDR2 from the germline V gene are ENHRY and SYGVKD. The CDR3 sequence is 12 residues long. CDR3 sequence (DNA): TGTGCCATCAGTGAGAGCACAGATACGCAGTATTTT. It translates to CAISESTDTQYF.

This clone has only one observation. The V call is TRBV7-2, the J call TRBJ2-3; 8 bases match TRBD1. The germline CDR1 and CDR2 sequences are SGHTA and FQGNSA. V was pared by 3 bases and J by 5 bases, with 7 bases of the junction left unmatched. This CDR3 has 15 amino acids. This CDR3 is CASSFLNRGRDTQYF. The CDR3 DNA is TGTGCCAGCAGCTTTCTTAACAGGGGGAGAGATACGCAGTATTTT. Complete variable domain (other parts from reference TRBV7-2 and TRBJ2-3): GAGVSQSPSNKVTEKGKDVELRCDPISGHTALYWYRQSLGQGLEFLIYFQGNSAPDKSGLPSDRFSAERTGGSVSTLTIQRTQQEDSAVYLCASSFLNRGRDTQYFGPGTRLTVL.

The gene calls are TRBV6-1 and TRBJ1-4; no clear D gene. The CDR3 loop spans 13 amino acids. Per the germline V gene, CDR1 is MNHNS and CDR2 is SASEGT. V was shortened by 8 bases and J by 6 bases, with 13 bases between the two germline ends. In DNA, the CDR3 is TGTGCCAGCGCGCCCGGGCCGGATGAAAAACTGTTTTTT. Translated, it gives CASAPGPDEKLFF.

This clone has only one observation. The chain joins TRBV6-5 to TRBJ1-4; D gene unclear. Per germline, CDR1 MNHEY and CDR2 SVGAGI. Trimming cost V 6 bases and J 0 bases, with 11 bases left between them. CDR3 length: 15 amino acids. Here the CDR3 reads CASSPRGTTNEKLFF. The CDR3 nucleotides read TGTGCCAGCAGCCCCCGTGGTACAACTAATGAAAAACTGTTTTTT.

The rearrangement joins TRBV11-3 to TRBJ1-4; D gene unclear. The V end was cut by 1 base, the J end by 6 bases, with 9 bases between. This CDR3 is built from 14 residues. CDR1 and CDR2 (germline): SGHNT, YENEEA. The CDR3 DNA follows: TGTGCCAGCAGCTTAGGGAAGGGTGATGAAAAACTGTTTTTT. Its protein product is CASSLGKGDEKLFF. The variable domain in full, with the rest retrieved from reference TRBV11-3 and TRBJ1-4, is EAGVVQSPRYKIIEKKQPVAFWCNPISGHNTLYWYLQNLGQGPELLIRYENEEAVDDSQLPKDRFSAERLKGVDSTLKIQPAELGDSAVYLCASSLGKGDEKLFFGSGTQLSVL.

The chain carries TRBV5-1 and TRBJ2-5; 8 positions match TRBD2. The CDR3 totals 15 residues. V was clipped by 4 bases and J by 0 bases; unmatched bases: 5. Per the germline V gene, CDR1 is SGHRS and CDR2 is YFSETQ. The CDR3 DNA is TGCGCCAGCAGCCCTAGCGGGTATGACCAAGAGACCCAGTACTTC. This gives the protein CASSPSGYDQETQYF.

J is TRBJ2-3 and V is TRBV5-1, with D unresolved. Germline V gene sequence: CDR1 SGHRS, CDR2 YFSETQ. CDR3 length: 14 amino acids. The V gene lost 3 bases and the J gene lost 2 bases, with 10 bases spanning the gap. The CDR3 DNA reads as TGCGCCAGCAGCTGGGGTGAGATCACAGATACGCAGTATTTT. Its protein is CASSWGEITDTQYF.

The rearrangement joins TRBV20-1 to TRBJ2-3; D gene ambiguous. The CDR3 runs 11 residues. Germline assignment: CDR1 DFQATT and CDR2 SNEGSKA (reference sequence). V was clipped by 2 bases and J by 5 bases, with 5 bases between them. CDR3 sequence reads: CSARKGDTQYF. In nucleotides, the CDR3 is TGCAGTGCTAGAAAAGGAGATACGCAGTATTTT.

This sequence joins TRBV7-9 and TRBJ2-2, with D possibly matching TRBD2 (6 bases). The CDR3 runs to 15 residues. Trimming shortened V by 4 bases and J by 4 bases, and 13 bases separated the two germline ends. The germline V gene encodes CDR1 SEHNR and CDR2 FQNEAQ (reference sequence). Here the CDR3 DNA reads TGTGCCAGCAGCTCGATAGGAGGGCCCACCGGGGAGCTGTTTTTT. Protein sequence: CASSSIGGPTGELFF.

This clone was counted only a few times. The chain uses TRBV18 and TRBJ2-3, with unresolved D. Germline-derived CDR1 and CDR2 are KGHSH and LQKENI. This CDR3 comprises 13 residues. Between the trimmed V and J ends, which lost 2 bases and 5 bases, there was a span of 8 bases. The DNA for the CDR3 is TGTGCCAGCTCACCATCATCTGGAGATACGCAGTATTTT. Translation: CASSPSSGDTQYF.

The chain uses TRBV18 and TRBJ2-4, with D possibly being TRBD2 (6 bases). Per the germline V gene, CDR1 is KGHSH and CDR2 is LQKENI. The V and J ends lost 0 bases and 3 bases respectively, with 9 bases between them. The CDR3 contains 15 residues. The CDR3 spells CASSPPIAVKNIQYF. The CDR3 DNA reads TGTGCCAGCTCACCACCAATAGCGGTCAAAAACATTCAGTACTTC.

The rearrangement uses TRBV10-3 and TRBJ2-1, with 8 bases identical to TRBD2. The CDR3 is made up of 15 amino acids. V trimming: 5 bases; J trimming: 6 bases; junction bases outside the gene matches: 9. In germline, CDR1 is ENHRY, CDR2 SYGVKD. The CDR3: CAISPFSGMGNEQFF. The CDR3, as DNA: TGTGCCATCAGTCCGTTTAGCGGGATGGGCAATGAGCAGTTCTTC.

This clone turned up a few times. The gene calls are TRBV7-8 and TRBJ1-1; 7 nucleotides agree with TRBD1. This CDR3 contains 14 residues. Per the germline V gene, CDR1 is SGHVS and CDR2 is FQNEAQ. Trimming removed 6 bases from V and 1 base from J; junction bases left unmatched: 5. The CDR3 DNA reads TGTGCCAGCAGTACCCGACAGGGGAACACTGAAGCTTTCTTT. It encodes CASSTRQGNTEAFF.

The chain combines TRBV19 with TRBJ2-3, with a tentative D call TRBD2 (6 bases). Germline V lookup: CDR1 LNHDA, CDR2 SQIVND (reference sequence). Trimming left V 4 bases short and J 7 bases short, with 15 bases between. The CDR3 totals 14 residues. In DNA, the CDR3 is TGTGCCAGTAGTACGAGACTAGAGTCAAATACGCAGTATTTT. Translating it yields CASSTRLESNTQYF. Based on the CDR3 plus reference TRBV19 and TRBJ2-3, the full variable domain is DGGITQSPKYLFRKEGQNVTLSCEQNLNHDAMYWYRQDPGQGLRLIYYSQIVNDFQKGDIAEGYSVSREKKESFPLTVTSAQKNPTAFYLCASSTRLESNTQYFGPGTRLTVL.

The rearrangement joins TRBV6-1 to TRBJ2-7; 8 positions agree with TRBD2. The CDR3 spans 13 residues. From germline, CDR1 is MNHNS and CDR2 SASEGT. Losses at the gene ends were 2 bases for V and 6 bases for J; bases not matched to a gene: 3. CDR3 loop: CASSEQTSVEQYF. The CDR3 DNA reads as TGTGCCAGCAGTGAACAGACTAGCGTCGAGCAGTACTTC.